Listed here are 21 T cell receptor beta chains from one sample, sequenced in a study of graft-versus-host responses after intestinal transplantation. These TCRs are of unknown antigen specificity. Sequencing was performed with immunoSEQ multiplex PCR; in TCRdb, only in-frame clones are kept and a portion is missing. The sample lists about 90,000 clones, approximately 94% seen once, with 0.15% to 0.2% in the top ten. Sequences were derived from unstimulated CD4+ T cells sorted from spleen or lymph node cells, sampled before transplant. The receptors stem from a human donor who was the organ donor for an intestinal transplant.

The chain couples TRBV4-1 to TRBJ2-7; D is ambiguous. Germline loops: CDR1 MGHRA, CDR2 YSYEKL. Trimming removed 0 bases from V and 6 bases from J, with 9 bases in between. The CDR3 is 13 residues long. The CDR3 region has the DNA TGCGCCAGCAGCCAAGAGCCAGGCGGCGAGCAGTACTTC. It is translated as CASSQEPGGEQYF.

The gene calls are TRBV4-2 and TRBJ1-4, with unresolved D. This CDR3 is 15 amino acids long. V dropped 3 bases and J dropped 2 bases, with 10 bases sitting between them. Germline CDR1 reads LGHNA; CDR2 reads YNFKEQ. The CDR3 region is CASSHPGATNEKLFF. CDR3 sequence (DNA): TGTGCCAGCAGCCACCCAGGCGCGACTAATGAAAAACTGTTTTTT.

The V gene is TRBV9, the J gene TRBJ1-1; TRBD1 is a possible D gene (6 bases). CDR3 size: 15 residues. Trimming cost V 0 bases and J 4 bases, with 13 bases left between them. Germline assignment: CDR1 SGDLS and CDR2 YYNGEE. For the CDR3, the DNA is TGTGCCAGCAGCGTAGGGGGGGCCATGTCCACTGAAGCTTTCTTT. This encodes CASSVGGAMSTEAFF.

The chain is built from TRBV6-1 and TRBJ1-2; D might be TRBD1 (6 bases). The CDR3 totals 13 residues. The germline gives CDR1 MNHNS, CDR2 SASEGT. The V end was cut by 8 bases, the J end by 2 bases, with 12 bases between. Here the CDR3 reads CASGRGLNYGYTF. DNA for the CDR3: TGTGCCAGCGGAAGGGGGTTGAACTATGGCTACACCTTC.

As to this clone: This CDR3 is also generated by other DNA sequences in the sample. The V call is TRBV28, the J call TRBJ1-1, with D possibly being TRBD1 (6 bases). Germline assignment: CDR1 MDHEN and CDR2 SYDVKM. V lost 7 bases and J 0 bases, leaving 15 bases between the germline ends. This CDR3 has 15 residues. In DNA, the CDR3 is TGTGCCAGCACCCCACAGGGTTTTATGAACACTGAAGCTTTCTTT. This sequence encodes CASTPQGFMNTEAFF.

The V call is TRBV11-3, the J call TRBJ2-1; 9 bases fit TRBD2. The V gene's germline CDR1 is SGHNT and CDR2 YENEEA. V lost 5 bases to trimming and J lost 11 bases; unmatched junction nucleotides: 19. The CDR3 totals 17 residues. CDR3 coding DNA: TGTGCCAGCAGCGTACGAGCGGGGGGCGCGAGGGGGTATAAGCAGTTCTTC. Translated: CASSVRAGGARGYKQFF. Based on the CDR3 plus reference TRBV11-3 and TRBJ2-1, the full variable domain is EAGVVQSPRYKIIEKKQPVAFWCNPISGHNTLYWYLQNLGQGPELLIRYENEEAVDDSQLPKDRFSAERLKGVDSTLKIQPAELGDSAVYLCASSVRAGGARGYKQFFGPGTRLTVL.

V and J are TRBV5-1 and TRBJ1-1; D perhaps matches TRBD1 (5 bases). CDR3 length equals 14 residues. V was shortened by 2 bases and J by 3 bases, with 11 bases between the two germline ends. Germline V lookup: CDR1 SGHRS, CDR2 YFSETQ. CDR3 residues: CASSFFRDDTEAFF. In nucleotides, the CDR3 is TGCGCCAGCAGCTTTTTCAGGGACGACACTGAAGCTTTCTTT.

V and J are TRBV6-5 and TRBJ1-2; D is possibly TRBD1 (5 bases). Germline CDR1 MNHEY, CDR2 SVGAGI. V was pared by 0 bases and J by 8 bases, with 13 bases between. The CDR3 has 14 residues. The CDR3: CASSYSDTRGGYTF. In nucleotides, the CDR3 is TGTGCCAGCAGTTACTCGGACACCCGCGGGGGCTACACCTTC.

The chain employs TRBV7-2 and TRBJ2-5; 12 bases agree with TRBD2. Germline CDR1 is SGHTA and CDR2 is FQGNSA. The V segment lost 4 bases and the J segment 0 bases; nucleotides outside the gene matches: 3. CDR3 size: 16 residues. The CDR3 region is CASSSLAGGHQETQYF. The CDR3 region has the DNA TGTGCCAGCAGCTCTCTAGCGGGGGGGCACCAAGAGACCCAGTACTTC. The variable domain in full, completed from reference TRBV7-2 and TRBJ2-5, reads GAGVSQSPSNKVTEKGKDVELRCDPISGHTALYWYRQSLGQGLEFLIYFQGNSAPDKSGLPSDRFSAERTGGSVSTLTIQRTQQEDSAVYLCASSSLAGGHQETQYFGPGTRLLVL.

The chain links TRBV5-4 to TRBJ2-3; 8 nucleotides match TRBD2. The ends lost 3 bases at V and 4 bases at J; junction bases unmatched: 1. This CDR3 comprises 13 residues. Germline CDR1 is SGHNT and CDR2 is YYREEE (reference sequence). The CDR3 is CASSSGGADTQYF. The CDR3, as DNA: TGTGCCAGCAGCTCGGGGGGGGCAGATACGCAGTATTTT. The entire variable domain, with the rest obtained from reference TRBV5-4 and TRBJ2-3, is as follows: ETGVTQSPTHLIKTRGQQVTLRCSSQSGHNTVSWYQQALGQGPQFIFQYYREEENGRGNFPPRFSGLQFPNYSSELNVNALELDDSALYLCASSSGGADTQYFGPGTRLTVL.

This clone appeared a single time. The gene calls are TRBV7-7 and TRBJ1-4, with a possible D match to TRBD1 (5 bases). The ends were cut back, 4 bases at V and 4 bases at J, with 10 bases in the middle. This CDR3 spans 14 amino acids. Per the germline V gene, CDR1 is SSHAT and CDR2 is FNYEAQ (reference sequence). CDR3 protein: CASSSGGGNEKLFF. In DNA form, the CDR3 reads TGTGCCAGCAGCTCTGGTGGGGGTAATGAAAAACTGTTTTTT.

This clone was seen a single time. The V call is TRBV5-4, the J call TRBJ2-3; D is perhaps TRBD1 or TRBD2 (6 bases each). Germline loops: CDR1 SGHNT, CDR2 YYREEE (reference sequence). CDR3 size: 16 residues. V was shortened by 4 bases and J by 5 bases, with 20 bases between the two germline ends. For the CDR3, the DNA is TGTGCCAGCAGCGCTGTTGCCGGGGGCAGGGGAGATACGCAGTATTTT. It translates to CASSAVAGGRGDTQYF.

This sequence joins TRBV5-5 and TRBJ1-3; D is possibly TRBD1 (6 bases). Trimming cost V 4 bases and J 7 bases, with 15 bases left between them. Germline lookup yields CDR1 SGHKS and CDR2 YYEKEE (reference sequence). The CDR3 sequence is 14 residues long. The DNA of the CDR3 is TGTGCCAGCAGCGTGTCAGGGGCTTCTAACACCATATATTTT. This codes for CASSVSGASNTIYF.

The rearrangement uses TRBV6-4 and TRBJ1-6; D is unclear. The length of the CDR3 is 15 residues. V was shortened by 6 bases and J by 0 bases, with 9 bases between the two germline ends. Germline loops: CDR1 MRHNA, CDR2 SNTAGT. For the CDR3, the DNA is TGTGCCAGCAGGGATATGAGCTCCTATAATTCACCCCTCCACTTT. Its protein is CASRDMSSYNSPLHF.

The CDR3 bases are TGTGCCAGCAGCATGGCTTCTGGCTACGAGCAGTACTTC. As protein: CASSMASGYEQYF. V and J are TRBV7-2 and TRBJ2-7, with no clear D. The CDR3 runs to 13 residues. Germline-derived CDR1 and CDR2 are SGHTA and FQGNSA. V was shortened by 5 bases and J by 3 bases, with 11 bases between the two germline ends.

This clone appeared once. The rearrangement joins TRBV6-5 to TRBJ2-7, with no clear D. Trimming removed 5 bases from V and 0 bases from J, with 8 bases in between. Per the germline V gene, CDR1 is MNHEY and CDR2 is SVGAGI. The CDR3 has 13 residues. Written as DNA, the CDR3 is TGTGCCAGCAGTCCGACCAACTCCTACGAGCAGTACTTC. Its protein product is CASSPTNSYEQYF.

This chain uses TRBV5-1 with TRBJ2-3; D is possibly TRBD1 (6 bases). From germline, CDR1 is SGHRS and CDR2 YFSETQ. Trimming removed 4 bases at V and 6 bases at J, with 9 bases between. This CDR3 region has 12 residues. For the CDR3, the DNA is TGCGCCAGCAGCCAGACAGGTGATACGCAGTATTTT. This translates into CASSQTGDTQYF.

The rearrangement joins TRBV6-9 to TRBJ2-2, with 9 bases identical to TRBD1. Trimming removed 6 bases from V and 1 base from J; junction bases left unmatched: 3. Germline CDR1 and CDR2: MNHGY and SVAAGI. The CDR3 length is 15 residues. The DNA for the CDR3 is TGTGCCAGCAGACAGACAGGGGGGAACACCGGGGAGCTGTTTTTT. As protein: CASRQTGGNTGELFF.

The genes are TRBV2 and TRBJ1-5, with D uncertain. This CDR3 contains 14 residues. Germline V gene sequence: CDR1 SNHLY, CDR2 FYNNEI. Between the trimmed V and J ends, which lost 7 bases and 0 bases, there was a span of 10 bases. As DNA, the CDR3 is TGTGCCAGCACGGTTGGGAGTAGCAATCAGCCCCAGCATTTT. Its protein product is CASTVGSSNQPQHF.

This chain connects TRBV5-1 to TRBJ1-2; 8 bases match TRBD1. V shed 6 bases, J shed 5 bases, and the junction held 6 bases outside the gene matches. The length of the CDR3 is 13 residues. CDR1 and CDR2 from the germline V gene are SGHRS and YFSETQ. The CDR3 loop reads CASTQGARYGYTF. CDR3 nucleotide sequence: TGCGCCAGCACGCAGGGGGCCAGGTATGGCTACACCTTC.

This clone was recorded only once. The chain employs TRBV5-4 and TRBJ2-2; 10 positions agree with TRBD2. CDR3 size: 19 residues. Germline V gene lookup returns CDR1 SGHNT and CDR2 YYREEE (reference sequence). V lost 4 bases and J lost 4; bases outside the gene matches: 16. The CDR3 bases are TGTGCCAGCAGCCCCGACTCCAGCGGGGGGGCCTACGGCACCGGGGAGCTGTTTTTT. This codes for CASSPDSSGGAYGTGELFF.